This T cell receptor beta chain was sequenced for a study of blood T cells in healthy people across ages. Study-wide findings and caveats: As age increased, TCR beta diversity per million T cells fell in a roughly linear fashion. PBMCs were not sorted, which prevented a conclusive comparison of naive versus antigen-experienced cells.

Primed by a sample-barcoded 5' primer and a J-beta primer mix, a second PCR proceeded for 7 to 11 cycles. Each CDR3 protein gets one entry after TCRdb re-called the 5' RACE reads with MiXCR. The sample shows about 560,000 distinct CDR3 sequences, about 27% of them seen only once. In the case of this clonotype: The antigen is not known.

CDR1 and CDR2 (germline): LNHDA, SQIVND (reference sequence). V lost 1 base and J lost 7, with 11 bases in between. The CDR3 has 14 residues. These same data were also listed under a study on T cells of mothers and their children. That source adds: Related mother-child pairs shared marginally more repertoire than unrelated pairs, though not significantly.

The receptor's source is a boy younger than 10 in good health. The chain couples TRBV19 to TRBJ2-4, with D possibly matching TRBD1 (6 bases). The sequenced material came from blood. The CDR3 spells CASSIGSGQNIQYF. For the CDR3, the DNA is TGTGCCAGTAGTATAGGATCCGGACAGAACATTCAGTACTTC. Complete variable domain (other parts from reference TRBV19 and TRBJ2-4): DGGITQSPKYLFRKEGQNVTLSCEQNLNHDAMYWYRQDPGQGLRLIYYSQIVNDFQKGDIAEGYSVSREKKESFPLTVTSAQKNPTAFYLCASSIGSGQNIQYFGAGTRLSVL.